This T cell receptor beta chain was captured by sequencing in a study of blood T cells in healthy people across ages. Study-wide points: More naive CD4+ cells and higher diversity marked long-lived donors relative to aged donors. Changes seen in expanded clonotypes were possibly confounded by donor CMV status left unknown.

This clonotype came up a few times. Its antigen is currently unknown. PCR was performed a second time for about 6 to 11 cycles using a sample-barcoded 5' primer and a J-beta primer mix. Every cDNA molecule carried a tag from a template-switch adaptor bearing 12 random nucleotides. TCRdb processed the 5' RACE reads anew with MiXCR; each CDR3 protein has one entry. The sample shows 1.5 million to 2 million distinct CDR3 sequences, about 30% of them seen only once. This receptor was taken from a woman younger than 45 in good health. The sequenced sample consisted of blood.

CDR3 region: CAVSSGSYEQYF. CDR3 DNA: TGTGCCGTTTCTAGCGGATCCTACGAGCAGTACTTC. This sequence joins TRBV7-9 and TRBJ2-7; 7 positions agree with TRBD2. The J segment lost 1 base and the V segment lost 11 bases, leaving 5 bases of the junction unmatched. CDR3 size: 12 residues. Per germline, CDR1 SEHNR and CDR2 FQNEAQ (reference sequence).